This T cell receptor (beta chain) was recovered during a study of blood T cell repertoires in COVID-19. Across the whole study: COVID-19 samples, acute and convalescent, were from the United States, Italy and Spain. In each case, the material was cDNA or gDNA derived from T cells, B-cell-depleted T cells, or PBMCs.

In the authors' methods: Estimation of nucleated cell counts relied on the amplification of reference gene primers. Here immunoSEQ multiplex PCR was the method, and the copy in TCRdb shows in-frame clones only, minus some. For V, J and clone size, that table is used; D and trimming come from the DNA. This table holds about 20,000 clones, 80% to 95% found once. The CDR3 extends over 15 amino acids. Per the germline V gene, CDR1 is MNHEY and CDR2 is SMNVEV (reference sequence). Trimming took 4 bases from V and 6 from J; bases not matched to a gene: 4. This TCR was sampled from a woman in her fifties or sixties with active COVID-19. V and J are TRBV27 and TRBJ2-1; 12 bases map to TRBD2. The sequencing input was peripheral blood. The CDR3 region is CASSSLAGGPNEQFF. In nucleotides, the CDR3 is TGTGCCAGCAGTTCCCTAGCGGGAGGGCCCAATGAGCAGTTCTTC.